This TCR beta chain was obtained from a study of blood T cell repertoires in COVID-19 (dated by TCRdb to the early 2020s). Some background on the complete study: Collaborator samples came from the United States, Italy and Spain and covered acute and convalescent phases of COVID-19. The prospective study material was composed of cDNA or gDNA derived from T cells, B-cell-depleted T cells, or PBMCs. The dataset comprised deeply sampled blood TCRbeta repertoires from subjects exposed to, actively infected with, or recovered from COVID-19. The repertoires were made available in a free public database intended to serve as a resource for research on the immune response to SARS-CoV-2. Samples came from the ongoing ImmuneRACE study (first 160 participants) plus 1,254 subjects from 6 global collaborators. The sample metadata nearly always contained a de-identified subject ID, COVID-19 status, age in years and sex. Where available, HLA class I and class II types were taken from metadata supplied by the sample provider and were not determined by assay-based typing.

The immunoSEQ Assay, a bias-controlled multiplex PCR, was used to amplify TCRbeta CDR3 regions from genomic DNA. As for how the authors treated the data: Nucleated cell counts per sample were estimated from amplification of reference gene primers within the assay. Sequence reads were collapsed and filtered to measure the absolute abundance of every unique TCRbeta CDR3 rearrangement. For each sample, productive Simpson clonality was calculated by taking the square root of Simpson's diversity index across productive rearrangements. TCRdb holds this immuneACCESS table with in-frame rearrangements only. Some clones are missing; in checked studies, unresolved V genes explain under half, and the rest has no known cause. V, J and clone size are those of that table, while D and trimming were read from the DNA. This sample gives 350,000 or so clones in total; around 90% of them show up just once. Jointly, the top ten make up about a fifth of the sample.

Comment on this clone: This clone's antigen is unknown. The record has no base qualities; no much larger clone is one base away.

What the work shows at the level of the full study, not this receptor alone: How much clinical and demographic metadata was included differed by source and by participant, and the metadata was provided uncurated.

The CDR3 holds 14 amino acids from the cysteine to the phenylalanine. The entry retains the CDR3 DNA only, 42 bases that are in frame from base 1. Cut back by 4 bases and 0 bases, the V and J ends lie 7 bases apart. Based on the germline V gene, the CDR1 and CDR2 sequences are SGHAT and FQNNGV. In the prospective study, participants were about 18 to 95 years old, resided in 25 or so geographic areas of the United States, and were enrolled through a virtual design. In the prospective study, participants were assigned to cohorts based on the clinical history participants reported in a screening survey and a study questionnaire. ImmuneRACE Cohort 3 recovered participants were defined by two consecutive negative NP/OP PCR tests, healthcare professional clearance, or symptom resolution. In the prospective study, mobile phlebotomists collected whole blood, serum and a nasopharyngeal or oropharyngeal swab from each participant. Additional blood draws and questionnaires over an approximately 2-month period could optionally be provided by prospective study participants. Prospective study blood samples were shipped either frozen or at room temperature before DNA extraction.

This clonotype was obtained from a woman aged 25 to 45 who had recovered from COVID-19. What was sequenced was PBMCs or T cells enriched from blood (not recorded which). This chain is built from TRBV11-2 and TRBJ2-1; matching of 5 bases hints at TRBD2 as the D gene. CDR3 reads: CASSSGYSYNEQFF. Here is the DNA: TGTGCCAGCAGCTCGGGGTACTCCTACAATGAGCAGTTCTTC.